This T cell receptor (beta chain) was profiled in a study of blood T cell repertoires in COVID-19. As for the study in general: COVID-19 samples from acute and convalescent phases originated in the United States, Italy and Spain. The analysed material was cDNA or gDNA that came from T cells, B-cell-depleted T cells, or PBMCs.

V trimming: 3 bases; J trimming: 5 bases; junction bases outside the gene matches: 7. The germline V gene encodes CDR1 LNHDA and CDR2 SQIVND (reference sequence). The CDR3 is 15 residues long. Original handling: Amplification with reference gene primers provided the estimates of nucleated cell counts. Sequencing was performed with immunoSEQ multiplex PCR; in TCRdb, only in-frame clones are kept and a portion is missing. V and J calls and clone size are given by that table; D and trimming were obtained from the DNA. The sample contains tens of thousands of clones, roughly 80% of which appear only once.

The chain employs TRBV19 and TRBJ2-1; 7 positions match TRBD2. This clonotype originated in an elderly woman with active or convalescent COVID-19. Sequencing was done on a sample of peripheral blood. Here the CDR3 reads CASSMGLAAHNEQFF. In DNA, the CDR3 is TGTGCCAGTAGTATGGGTCTAGCGGCACACAATGAGCAGTTCTTC.